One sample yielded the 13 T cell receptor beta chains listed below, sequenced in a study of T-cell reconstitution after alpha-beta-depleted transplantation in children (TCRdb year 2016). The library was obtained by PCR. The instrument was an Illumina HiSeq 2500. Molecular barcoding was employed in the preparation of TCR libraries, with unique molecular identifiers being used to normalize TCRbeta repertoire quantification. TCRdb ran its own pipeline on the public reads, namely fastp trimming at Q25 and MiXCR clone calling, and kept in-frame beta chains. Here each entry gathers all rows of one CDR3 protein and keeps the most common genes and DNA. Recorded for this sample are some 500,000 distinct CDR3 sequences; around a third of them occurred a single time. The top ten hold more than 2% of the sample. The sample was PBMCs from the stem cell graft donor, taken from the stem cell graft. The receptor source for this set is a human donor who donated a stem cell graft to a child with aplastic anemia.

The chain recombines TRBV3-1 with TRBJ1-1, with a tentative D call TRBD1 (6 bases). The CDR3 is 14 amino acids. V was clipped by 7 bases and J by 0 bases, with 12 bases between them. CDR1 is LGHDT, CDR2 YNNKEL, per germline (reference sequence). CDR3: CASTTGTMNTEAFF. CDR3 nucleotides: TGTGCCAGCACCACAGGGACCATGAACACTGAAGCTTTCTTT. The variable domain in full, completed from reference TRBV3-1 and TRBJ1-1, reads DTAVSQTPKYLVTQMGNDKSIKCEQNLGHDTMYWYKQDSKKFLKIMFSYNNKELIINETVPNRFSPKSPDKAHLNLHINSLELGDSAVYFCASTTGTMNTEAFFGQGTRLTVV.

CDR3 DNA sequence: TGTGCCAGCAGTTTTGATGGCACTGGGAATGGCTACACCTTC. Its translation is CASSFDGTGNGYTF. The genes are TRBV27 and TRBJ1-2; unclear D gene. From germline, CDR1 is MNHEY and CDR2 SMNVEV (reference sequence). The CDR3 is 14 amino acids. V was trimmed by 3 bases and J by 6 bases, leaving 14 bases between them.

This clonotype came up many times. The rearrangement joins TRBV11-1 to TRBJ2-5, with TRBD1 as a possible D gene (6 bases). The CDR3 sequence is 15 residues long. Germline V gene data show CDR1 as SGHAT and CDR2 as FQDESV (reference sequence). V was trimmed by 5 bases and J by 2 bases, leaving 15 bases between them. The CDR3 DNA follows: TGTGCCAGCAGCCTATTGACAGGACAGCAAGAGACCCAGTACTTC. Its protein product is CASSLLTGQQETQYF.

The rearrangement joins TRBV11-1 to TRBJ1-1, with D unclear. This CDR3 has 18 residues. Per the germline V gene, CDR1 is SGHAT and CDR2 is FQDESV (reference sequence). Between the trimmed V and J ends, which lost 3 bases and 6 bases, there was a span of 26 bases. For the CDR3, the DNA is TGTGCCAGCAGCTTGACGCAAGTGGAGTTGGGTAGACACGCTGAAGCTTTCTTT. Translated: CASSLTQVELGRHAEAFF.

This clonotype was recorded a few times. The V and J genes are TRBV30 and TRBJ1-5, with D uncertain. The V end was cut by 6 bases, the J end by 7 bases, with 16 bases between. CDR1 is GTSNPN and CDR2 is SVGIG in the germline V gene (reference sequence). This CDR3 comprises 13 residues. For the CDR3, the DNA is TGTGCCTGCTCCCGGGGAGCGACCCAGCCCCAGCATTTT. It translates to CACSRGATQPQHF.

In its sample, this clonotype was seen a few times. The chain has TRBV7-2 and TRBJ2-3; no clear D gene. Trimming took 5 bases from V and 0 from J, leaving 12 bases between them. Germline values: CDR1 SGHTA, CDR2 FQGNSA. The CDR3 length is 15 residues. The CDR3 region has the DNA TGTGCCAGCAGCATAGGTGGACGGAGCACAGATACGCAGTATTTT. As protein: CASSIGGRSTDTQYF.

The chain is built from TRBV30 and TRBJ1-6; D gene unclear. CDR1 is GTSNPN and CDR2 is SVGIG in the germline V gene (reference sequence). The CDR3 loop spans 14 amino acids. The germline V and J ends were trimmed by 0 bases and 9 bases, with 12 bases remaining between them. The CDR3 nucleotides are TGTGCCTGGAGTGTACAGCTGAGGTCTTCACCCCTCCACTTT. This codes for CAWSVQLRSSPLHF.

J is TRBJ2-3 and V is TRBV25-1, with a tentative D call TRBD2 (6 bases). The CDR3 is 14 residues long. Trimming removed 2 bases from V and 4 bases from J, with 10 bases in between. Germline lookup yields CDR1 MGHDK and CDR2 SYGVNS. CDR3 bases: TGTGCCAGCAGTGAAGGAGGGAATGCAGATACGCAGTATTTT. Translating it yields CASSEGGNADTQYF. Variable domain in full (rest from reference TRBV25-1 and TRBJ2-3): EADIYQTPRYLVIGTGKKITLECSQTMGHDKMYWYQQDPGMELHLIHYSYGVNSTEKGDLSSESTVSRIRTEHFPLTLESARPSHTSQYLCASSEGGNADTQYFGPGTRLTVL.

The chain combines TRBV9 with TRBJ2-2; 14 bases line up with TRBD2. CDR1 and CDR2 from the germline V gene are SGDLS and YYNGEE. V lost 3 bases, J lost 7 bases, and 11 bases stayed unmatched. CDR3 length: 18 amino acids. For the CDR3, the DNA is TGTGCCAGCAGCGAGGCCGGGACTAGCGGGAGAATTAACGGGGAGCTGTTTTTT. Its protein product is CASSEAGTSGRINGELFF. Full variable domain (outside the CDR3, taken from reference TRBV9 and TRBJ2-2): DSGVTQTPKHLITATGQRVTLRCSPRSGDLSVYWYQQSLDQGLQFLIQYYNGEERAKGNILERFSAQQFPDLHSELNLSSLELGDSALYFCASSEAGTSGRINGELFFGEGSRLTVL.

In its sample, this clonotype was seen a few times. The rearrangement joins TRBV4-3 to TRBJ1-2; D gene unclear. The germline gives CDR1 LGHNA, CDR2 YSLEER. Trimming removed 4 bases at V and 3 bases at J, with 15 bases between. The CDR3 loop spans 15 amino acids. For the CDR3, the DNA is TGCGCCAGCAGCCCCTCCCAGTTTTATGACTATGGCTACACCTTC. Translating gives CASSPSQFYDYGYTF.

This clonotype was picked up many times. CDR3: CSARGVIAGLTDEQFF. DNA for the CDR3: TGCAGTGCTAGGGGTGTGATAGCGGGTTTAACAGATGAGCAGTTCTTC. This rearrangement joins TRBV20-1 to TRBJ2-1; 7 nucleotides line up with TRBD2. J lost 8 bases, V lost 3 bases, and 16 bases had no gene match. The CDR3 totals 16 residues. CDR1 is DFQATT, CDR2 SNEGSKA, per germline (reference sequence).

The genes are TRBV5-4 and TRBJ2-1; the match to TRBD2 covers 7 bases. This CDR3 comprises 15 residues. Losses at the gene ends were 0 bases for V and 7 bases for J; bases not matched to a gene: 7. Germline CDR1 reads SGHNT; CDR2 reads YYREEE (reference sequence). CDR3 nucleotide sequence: TGTGCCAGCAGCTTGGTGGGGAGGGCTGGGAATGAGCAGTTCTTC. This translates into CASSLVGRAGNEQFF.

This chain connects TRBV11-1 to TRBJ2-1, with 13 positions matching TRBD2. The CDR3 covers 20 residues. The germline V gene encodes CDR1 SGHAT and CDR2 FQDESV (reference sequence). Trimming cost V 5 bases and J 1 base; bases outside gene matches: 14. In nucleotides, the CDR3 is TGTGCCAGCAGCGCCGCCCCCGGACTAGCGGGAGAGGGGTCCTACAATGAGCAGTTCTTC. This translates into CASSAAPGLAGEGSYNEQFF.